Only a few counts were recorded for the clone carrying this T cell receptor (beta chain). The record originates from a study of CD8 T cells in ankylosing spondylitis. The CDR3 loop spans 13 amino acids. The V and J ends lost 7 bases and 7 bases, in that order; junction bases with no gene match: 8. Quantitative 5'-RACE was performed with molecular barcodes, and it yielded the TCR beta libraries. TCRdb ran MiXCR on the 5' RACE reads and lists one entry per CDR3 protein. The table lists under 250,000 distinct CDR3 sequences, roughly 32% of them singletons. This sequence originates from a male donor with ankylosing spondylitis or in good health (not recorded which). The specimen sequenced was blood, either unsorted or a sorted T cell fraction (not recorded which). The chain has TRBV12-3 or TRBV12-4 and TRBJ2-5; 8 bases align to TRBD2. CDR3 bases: TGTGCCAGCATAGCGCGGGAGGCTGGGACCCAGTACTTC. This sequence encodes CASIAREAGTQYF.